Shown below are 16 T cell receptor beta chains from a single sample sequenced in a study of cytomegalovirus exposure and HLA in healthy donors. The PCR was carried out with 60 Vbeta primers and 13 Jbeta primers. Generated by immunoSEQ multiplex PCR, the TCRdb table keeps only in-frame clones and is missing some. The sample consists of around 130,000 clones, 75% to 90% of them appearing once. Sequencing used PBMCs. The receptor set was obtained from a man between 40 and 49 years old in good health and CMV-seronegative.

The rearrangement joins TRBV19 to TRBJ1-5; D remains ambiguous. In germline, CDR1 is LNHDA, CDR2 SQIVND (reference sequence). V was shortened by 2 bases and J by 0 bases, with 8 bases between the two germline ends. CDR3 length: 15 amino acids. DNA for the CDR3: TGTGCCAGTAGTATACGCGGAGATAGCAATCAGCCCCAGCATTTT. This translates into CASSIRGDSNQPQHF.

The chain recombines TRBV29-1 with TRBJ1-4; 7 bases agree with TRBD1. CDR3 length equals 15 residues. Unmatched junction bases numbered 14, after V lost 6 bases and J lost 7 bases. Germline-derived CDR1 and CDR2 are SQVTM and ANQGSEA. The CDR3 here is CSVLPGGGGAEKLFF. The CDR3 DNA reads as TGCAGCGTCCTACCCGGAGGAGGGGGCGCTGAAAAACTGTTTTTT.

In nucleotides, the CDR3 is TGCGCCAGCAGCCATGGAAGGGGCGAGCAGTACTTC. Translated, it gives CASSHGRGEQYF. The genes are TRBV4-3 and TRBJ2-7, with TRBD1 as a possible D gene (5 bases). The germline V and J ends were trimmed by 3 bases and 6 bases, with 9 bases remaining between them. The germline CDR1 and CDR2 sequences are LGHNA and YSLEER. The CDR3 spans 12 residues.

The V gene is TRBV28, the J gene TRBJ2-7; D is possibly TRBD2 (6 bases). The CDR3 covers 13 residues. Per the germline V gene, CDR1 is MDHEN and CDR2 is SYDVKM. V lost 3 bases to trimming and J lost 3 bases, with 9 bases between them. The CDR3: CASSFFGSYEQYF. CDR3 coding DNA: TGTGCCAGCAGTTTTTTCGGGAGCTACGAGCAGTACTTC.

The chain links TRBV5-1 to TRBJ2-7; 9 bases are shared with TRBD1. Germline values: CDR1 SGHRS, CDR2 YFSETQ. This CDR3 comprises 15 residues. V lost 4 bases and J lost 5; bases outside the gene matches: 10. The CDR3 bases are TGCGCCAGCAGCGCGGACCGGGACAGGGCCCACGAGCAGTACTTC. Its translation: CASSADRDRAHEQYF.

This rearrangement joins TRBV11-2 to TRBJ1-6; D not certain. Germline CDR1 and CDR2: SGHAT and FQNNGV. V lost 11 bases and J lost 0, with 11 bases in between. The CDR3 loop spans 14 amino acids. The CDR3 bases are TGTGCCTGCGGGGAAGGCTCCTATAATTCACCCCTCCACTTT. Translation gives CACGEGSYNSPLHF.

This clone has a single count. This chain links TRBV7-2 with TRBJ2-5; TRBD1 aligns across 8 bases. The J call may be wrong; the DNA end is better matched by TRBJ2-7. This CDR3 is built from 14 residues. The germline V gene has CDR1 SGHTA and CDR2 FQGNSA. The CDR3 bases are TGTGCCAGCAGCACCTACAGGGGGTCCTACGAGCAGTACTTC. Its translation is CASSTYRGSYEQYF.

The J gene is TRBJ2-3, the V gene TRBV2, with TRBD2 as a possible D gene (5 bases). The V and J ends lost 4 bases and 2 bases respectively, with 13 bases between them. CDR3 size: 15 residues. Germline V gene data show CDR1 as SNHLY and CDR2 as FYNNEI. In nucleotides, the CDR3 is TGTGCCAGCAGTGCGCGGGCGAGGGTCACAGATACGCAGTATTTT. Its translation: CASSARARVTDTQYF.

This rearrangement joins TRBV27 to TRBJ2-7; 8 bases match TRBD1. CDR1 is MNHEY, CDR2 SMNVEV, per germline (reference sequence). The J segment lost 2 bases and the V segment lost 4 bases, leaving 7 bases of the junction unmatched. CDR3 length: 15 amino acids. CDR3 loop: CASSSEQGVPYEQYF. The CDR3 bases are TGTGCCAGCAGTTCCGAACAGGGGGTGCCCTACGAGCAGTACTTC.

The chain employs TRBV5-1 and TRBJ1-1, with 9 nucleotides matching TRBD1. The length of the CDR3 is 18 residues. V dropped 2 bases and J dropped 1; count of bases not matched to a gene: 12. Germline loops: CDR1 SGHRS, CDR2 YFSETQ. The CDR3 DNA follows: TGCGCCAGCAGCTTCAATACAGGGGGCCGATGGTCGAACACTGAAGCTTTCTTT. Protein sequence: CASSFNTGGRWSNTEAFF.

This clone showed up just once. The CDR3: CASSLRRQPGDTEAFF. The CDR3 bases are TGTGCCAGCAGCTTACGTCGACAACCCGGGGACACTGAAGCTTTCTTT. This sequence joins TRBV7-6 and TRBJ1-1; no firm D call. The germline V gene encodes CDR1 SGHVS and CDR2 FNYEAQ. V gave up 2 bases and J gave up 3 bases, with 16 bases separating them. The CDR3 is made up of 16 amino acids. The whole variable domain, filled in from reference TRBV7-6 and TRBJ1-1, reads GAGVSQSPRYKVTKRGQDVALRCDPISGHVSLYWYRQALGQGPEFLTYFNYEAQQDKSGLPNDRFSAERPEGSISTLTIQRTEQRDSAMYRCASSLRRQPGDTEAFFGQGTRLTVV.

V usage is TRBV6-1 and J usage is TRBJ1-4; TRBD1 matches 8 bases. This CDR3 region has 14 residues. V lost 1 base and J lost 8; bases outside the gene matches: 3. CDR1 MNHNS and CDR2 SASEGT come from the germline V gene. CDR3 sequence (DNA): TGTGCCAGCAGTGAAGTAACAGGGGGAGAAAAACTGTTTTTT. This encodes CASSEVTGGEKLFF.

The rearrangement joins TRBV28 to TRBJ1-5; D gene ambiguous. The CDR3 sequence is 15 residues long. The germline gives CDR1 MDHEN, CDR2 SYDVKM. V gave up 2 bases and J gave up 2 bases, with 10 bases separating them. Here the CDR3 reads CASSLRGLGNQPQHF. For the CDR3, the DNA is TGTGCCAGCAGTTTACGCGGGCTGGGCAATCAGCCCCAGCATTTT.

J is TRBJ2-7 and V is TRBV28; 11 nucleotides line up with TRBD2. V dropped 7 bases and J dropped 7; count of bases not matched to a gene: 3. Germline V lookup: CDR1 MDHEN, CDR2 SYDVKM. The CDR3 runs 12 residues. The CDR3 here is CASTRLAGEQYF. The CDR3 DNA sequence: TGTGCCAGCACCCGACTAGCGGGGGAGCAGTACTTC.

The rearrangement uses TRBV7-6 and TRBJ2-7; 8 positions agree with TRBD1. The CDR3 runs 16 residues. CDR1 is SGHVS, CDR2 FNYEAQ, per germline. V lost 0 bases and J lost 3; bases outside the gene matches: 7. The CDR3 region has the DNA TGTGCCAGCAGCTTAGCCCGGACAGGGACAAACTACGAGCAGTACTTC. Translation gives CASSLARTGTNYEQYF.

This clone was seen a few times. The V call is TRBV6-1, the J call TRBJ1-6; possible D gene TRBD1, 6 bases. The CDR3 covers 13 residues. Germline V CDR1 and CDR2: MNHNS, SASEGT. The V gene lost 2 bases and the J gene lost 14 bases, with 13 bases spanning the gap. The CDR3 sequence is CASSEKGEGALHF. CDR3 bases: TGTGCCAGCAGTGAAAAAGGGGAGGGGGCCCTCCACTTT.